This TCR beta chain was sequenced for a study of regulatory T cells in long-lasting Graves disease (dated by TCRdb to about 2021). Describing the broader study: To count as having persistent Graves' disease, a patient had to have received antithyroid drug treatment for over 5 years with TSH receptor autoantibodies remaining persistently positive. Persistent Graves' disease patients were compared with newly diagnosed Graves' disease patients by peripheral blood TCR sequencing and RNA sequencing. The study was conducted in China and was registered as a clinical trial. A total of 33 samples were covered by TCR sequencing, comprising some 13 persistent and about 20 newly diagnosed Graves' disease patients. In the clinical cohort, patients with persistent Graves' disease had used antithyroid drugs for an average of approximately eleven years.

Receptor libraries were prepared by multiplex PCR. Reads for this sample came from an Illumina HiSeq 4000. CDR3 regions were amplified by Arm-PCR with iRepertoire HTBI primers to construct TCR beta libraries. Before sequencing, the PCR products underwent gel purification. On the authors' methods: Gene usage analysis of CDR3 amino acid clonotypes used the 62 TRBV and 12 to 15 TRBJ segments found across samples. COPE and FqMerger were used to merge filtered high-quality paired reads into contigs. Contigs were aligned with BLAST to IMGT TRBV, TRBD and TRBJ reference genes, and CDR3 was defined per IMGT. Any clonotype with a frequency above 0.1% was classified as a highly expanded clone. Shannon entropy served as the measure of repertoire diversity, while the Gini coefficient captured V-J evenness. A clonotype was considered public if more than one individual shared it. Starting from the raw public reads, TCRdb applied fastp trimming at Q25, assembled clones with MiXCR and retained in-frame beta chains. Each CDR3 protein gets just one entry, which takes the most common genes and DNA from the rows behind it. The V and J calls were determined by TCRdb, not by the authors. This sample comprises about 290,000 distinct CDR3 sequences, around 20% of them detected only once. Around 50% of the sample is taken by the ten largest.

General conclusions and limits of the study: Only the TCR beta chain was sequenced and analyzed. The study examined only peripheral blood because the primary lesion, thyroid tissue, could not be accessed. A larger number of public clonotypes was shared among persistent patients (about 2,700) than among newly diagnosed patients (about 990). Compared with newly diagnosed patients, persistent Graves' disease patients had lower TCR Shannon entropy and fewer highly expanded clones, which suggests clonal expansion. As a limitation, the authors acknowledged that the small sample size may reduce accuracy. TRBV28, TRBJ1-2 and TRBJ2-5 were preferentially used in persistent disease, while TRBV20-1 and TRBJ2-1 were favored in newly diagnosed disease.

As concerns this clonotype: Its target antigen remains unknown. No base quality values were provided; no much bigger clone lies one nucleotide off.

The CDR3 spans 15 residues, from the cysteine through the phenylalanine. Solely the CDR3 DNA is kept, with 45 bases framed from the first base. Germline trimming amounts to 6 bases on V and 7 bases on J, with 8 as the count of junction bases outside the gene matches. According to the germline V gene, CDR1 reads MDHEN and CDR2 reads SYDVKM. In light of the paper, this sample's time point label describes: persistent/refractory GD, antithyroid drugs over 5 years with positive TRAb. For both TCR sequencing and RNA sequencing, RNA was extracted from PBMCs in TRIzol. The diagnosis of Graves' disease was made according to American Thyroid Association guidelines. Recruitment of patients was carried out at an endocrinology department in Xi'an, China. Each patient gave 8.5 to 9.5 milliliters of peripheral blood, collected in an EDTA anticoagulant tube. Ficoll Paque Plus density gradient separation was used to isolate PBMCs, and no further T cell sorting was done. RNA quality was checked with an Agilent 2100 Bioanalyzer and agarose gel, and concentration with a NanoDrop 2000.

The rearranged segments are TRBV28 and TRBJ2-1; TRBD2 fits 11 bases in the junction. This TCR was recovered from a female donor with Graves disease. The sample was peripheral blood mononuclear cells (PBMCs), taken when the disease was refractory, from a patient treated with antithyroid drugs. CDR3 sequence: CASSSTTSGSNEQFF. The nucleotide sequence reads TGTGCCAGCAGCTCTACAACTAGCGGGAGTAATGAGCAGTTCTTC.